The clone carrying this T cell receptor beta chain was recorded at least ten times. Its matching antigen is unknown. These data come from a study of tumor-infiltrating lymphocytes in primary liver carcinoma. Findings and limits, study-wide: Tumor-blood pairs (like tumor-adjacent pairs) overlapped less than tumor region pairs did. Tumor specimens were characterized by a significantly higher top-250-clone fraction than blood (p = 0.039).

The input was approximately 500 ng total RNA; TCR beta cDNA was made from it with a constant-region primer. A slightly modified ARM-PCR protocol with three nested multiplex PCR rounds produced these TCR beta libraries. Amplification in the first two PCR rounds was performed using TRBV1-TRBV30 forward primers and a C-beta reverse primer for around 11 cycles each. TCRdb used MiXCR to reprocess the multiplex PCR reads, holding one entry per CDR3 protein. The table has about 60,000 distinct CDR3 sequences, about two thirds seen once. Co-extracted RNA and DNA came from roughly 21-30 mg of unsorted bulk tissue. Surgeons resected the patients' primary liver carcinomas. Tumor samples all exceeded 75% viable tumor cells. V shed 1 base and J shed 1 base, with 8 bases lying between them. The CDR3 runs 15 residues. Germline assignment: CDR1 LGHNA and CDR2 YNFKEQ.

The chain carries TRBV4-2 and TRBJ1-5; possibly TRBD1 for D (5 bases). The sample comprised liver tumor tissue from sampling region 4. Specified subset: tumor region T4, right-lateral pole. This receptor was taken from a man aged 35 to 55 with primary liver carcinoma and hepatitis B virus infection. The CDR3 DNA sequence: TGTGCCAGCAGCCAAGGGGGGGAAAGCAATCAGCCCCAGCATTTT. It encodes CASSQGGESNQPQHF.